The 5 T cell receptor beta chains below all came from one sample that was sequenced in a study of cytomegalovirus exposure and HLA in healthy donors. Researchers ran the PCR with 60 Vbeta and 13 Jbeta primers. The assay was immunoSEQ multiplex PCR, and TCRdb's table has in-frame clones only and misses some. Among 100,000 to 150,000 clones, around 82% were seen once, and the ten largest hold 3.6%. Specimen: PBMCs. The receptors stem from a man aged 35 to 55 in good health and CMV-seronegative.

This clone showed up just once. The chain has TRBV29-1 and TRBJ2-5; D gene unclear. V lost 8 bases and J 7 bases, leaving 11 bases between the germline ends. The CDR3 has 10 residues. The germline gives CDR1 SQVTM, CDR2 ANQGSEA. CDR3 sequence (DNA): TGCAGCATCGAAGATAGGACCCAGTACTTC. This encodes CSIEDRTQYF.

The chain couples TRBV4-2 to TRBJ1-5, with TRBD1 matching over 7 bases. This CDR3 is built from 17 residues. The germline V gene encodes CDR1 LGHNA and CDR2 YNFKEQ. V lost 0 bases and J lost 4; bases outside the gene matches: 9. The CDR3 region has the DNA TGTGCCAGCAGCCAAGATCCAGGGGGGTCGGGAAATCAGCCCCAGCATTTT. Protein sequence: CASSQDPGGSGNQPQHF.

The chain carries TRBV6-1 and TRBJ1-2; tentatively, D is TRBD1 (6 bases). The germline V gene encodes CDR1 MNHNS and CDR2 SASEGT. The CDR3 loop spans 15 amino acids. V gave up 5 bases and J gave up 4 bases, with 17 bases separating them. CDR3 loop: CASSPDSTSTYGYTF. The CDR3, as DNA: TGTGCCAGCAGTCCGGACAGCACATCGACCTATGGCTACACCTTC.

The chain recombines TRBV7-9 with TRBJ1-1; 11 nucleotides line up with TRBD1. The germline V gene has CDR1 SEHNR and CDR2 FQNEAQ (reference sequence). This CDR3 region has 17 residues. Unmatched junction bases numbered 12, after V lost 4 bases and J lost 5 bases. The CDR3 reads CASSSSKGQGALTEAFF. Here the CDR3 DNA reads TGTGCCAGCAGCTCCTCGAAAGGACAGGGGGCTTTGACTGAAGCTTTCTTT.

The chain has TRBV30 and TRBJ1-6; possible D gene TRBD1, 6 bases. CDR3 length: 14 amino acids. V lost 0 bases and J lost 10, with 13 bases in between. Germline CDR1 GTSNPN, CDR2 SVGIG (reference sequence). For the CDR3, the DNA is TGTGCCTGGAGTGTACTGGGAACAGGGTCACCCCTCCACTTT. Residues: CAWSVLGTGSPLHF. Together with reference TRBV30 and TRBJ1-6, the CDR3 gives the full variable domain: SQTIHQWPATLVQPVGSPLSLECTVEGTSNPNLYWYRQAAGRGLQLLFYSVGIGQISSEVPQNLSASRPQDRQFILSSKKLLLSDSGFYLCAWSVLGTGSPLHFGNGTRLTVT.